The rows below give T cell receptor beta chains drawn from one sample of a study of early T cells in non-severe SARS-CoV-2 infection. MiXCR, applied by TCRdb to the 5' RACE reads, yields one record per CDR3 protein. The table has about 81,000 distinct CDR3 sequences, approximately 6% seen once. The sample was whole blood. The receptors were gathered from an adult who was a healthcare worker with PCR-confirmed SARS-CoV-2 infection or an uninfected control (not recorded which). Both conserved end residues are part of each CDR3. The order of the fields is CDR3 DNA, CDR3 protein, D gene, clone size, V gene, J gene. D genes are given only for firm matches. Clone size appears in some rows only: once, few, many, or a class for an expanded clone.

CDR3nt: TGTGCCAGCAACAGGATGGGTAATCAGCCCCAGCATTTT
CDR3aa: CASNRMGNQPQHF
d_gene: NA
abundance: NA
v_gene: TRBV7-8
j_gene: TRBJ1-5

CDR3nt: TGTGCCAGCAGAAAGACAGTCTCCTACAATGAGCAGTTCTTC
CDR3aa: CASRKTVSYNEQFF
d_gene: NA
abundance: NA
v_gene: TRBV19
j_gene: TRBJ2-1

CDR3nt: TGCAGCACGCGTACCGGGACTAGCGGGAGGTATCGCGAATCCTACAATGAGCAGTTCTTC
CDR3aa: CSTRTGTSGRYRESYNEQFF
d_gene: TRBD2
abundance: NA
v_gene: TRBV29-1
j_gene: TRBJ2-1

CDR3nt: TGCAGCGTTGGCGGACAGGGCAATCAGCCCCAGCATTTT
CDR3aa: CSVGGQGNQPQHF
d_gene: TRBD1
abundance: many
v_gene: TRBV29-1
j_gene: TRBJ1-5

CDR3nt: TGTGCCAGCAGCCCAGCGGGCGGGACAACTAACTATGGCTACACCTTC
CDR3aa: CASSPAGGTTNYGYTF
d_gene: NA
abundance: many
v_gene: TRBV12-3/TRBV12-4
j_gene: TRBJ1-2

CDR3nt: TGCAGTGCTAGAGATCTAGGAAACGGGCAGTATTTT
CDR3aa: CSARDLGNGQYF
d_gene: NA
abundance: many
v_gene: TRBV20-1
j_gene: TRBJ2-3

CDR3nt: TGTGCCAGCAGTCAGGGGGGTTTACAGGGGAGACCTGAAGCTTTCTTT
CDR3aa: CASSQGGLQGRPEAFF
d_gene: TRBD1
abundance: NA
v_gene: TRBV28
j_gene: TRBJ1-1

CDR3nt: TGTGCCAGCAGCTTATTCGGGGATAAGGGAGATACGCAGTATTTT
CDR3aa: CASSLFGDKGDTQYF
d_gene: NA
abundance: many
v_gene: TRBV7-2
j_gene: TRBJ2-3

CDR3nt: TGCGCCAGCAGCTACAGGGGCCCCAACGAGCAGTACTTC
CDR3aa: CASSYRGPNEQYF
d_gene: TRBD1
abundance: NA
v_gene: TRBV5-1
j_gene: TRBJ2-7

CDR3nt: TGCAGTGCTAGATTCGGGCAGAACTCCTACGAGCAGTACTTC
CDR3aa: CSARFGQNSYEQYF
d_gene: NA
abundance: many
v_gene: TRBV20-1
j_gene: TRBJ2-7

CDR3nt: TGTGCCAGCAGCTTAGCGAATCAGCCCCAGCATTTT
CDR3aa: CASSLANQPQHF
d_gene: NA
abundance: many
v_gene: TRBV7-2
j_gene: TRBJ1-5

CDR3nt: TGTGCCAGCAACGCCCCAGACAGGGCTAGCGGGGAGCTGTTTTTT
CDR3aa: CASNAPDRASGELFF
d_gene: TRBD1
abundance: NA
v_gene: TRBV28
j_gene: TRBJ2-2

CDR3nt: TGTGCCAGCAGTCCCCGGACAGGGGGTGGTTACTATGGCTACACCTTC
CDR3aa: CASSPRTGGGYYGYTF
d_gene: TRBD1
abundance: few
v_gene: TRBV28
j_gene: TRBJ1-2

CDR3nt: TGTGCCAGCGGAGGGACTAGCGGGGGGGCTCGGGAGACCCAGTACTTC
CDR3aa: CASGGTSGGARETQYF
d_gene: TRBD2
abundance: NA
v_gene: TRBV2
j_gene: TRBJ2-5

CDR3nt: TGTGCCAGCAGCCCCGGGAGGGGGCCGCGGGTAGCTTTCTTT
CDR3aa: CASSPGRGPRVAFF
d_gene: TRBD1
abundance: few
v_gene: TRBV7-9
j_gene: TRBJ1-1

CDR3nt: TGTGCCAGCAGCTTAAGTACCTGGACAAGCACAGATACGCAGTATTTT
CDR3aa: CASSLSTWTSTDTQYF
d_gene: NA
abundance: many
v_gene: TRBV7-9
j_gene: TRBJ2-3

CDR3nt: TGTGCCAGCAGTGACACAGGGGCGATCAACTACGAGCAGTACTTC
CDR3aa: CASSDTGAINYEQYF
d_gene: TRBD1
abundance: many
v_gene: TRBV27
j_gene: TRBJ2-7

CDR3nt: TGTGCCAGCAGTCCCCTTAAGGCCGGGGCCAACGTCCTGACTTTC
CDR3aa: CASSPLKAGANVLTF
d_gene: NA
abundance: NA
v_gene: TRBV25-1
j_gene: TRBJ2-6

CDR3nt: TGTGCCAGCAGCTTGATGCAGGCGCCTTATAGCAATCAGCCCCAGCATTTT
CDR3aa: CASSLMQAPYSNQPQHF
d_gene: NA
abundance: many
v_gene: TRBV5-6
j_gene: TRBJ1-5

CDR3nt: TGTGCCAGCAGTTTACTAGGCTACACCGGGGAGCTGTTTTTT
CDR3aa: CASSLLGYTGELFF
d_gene: NA
abundance: few
v_gene: TRBV12-3/TRBV12-4
j_gene: TRBJ2-2

CDR3nt: TGTGCCAGCAGTTCCGGGACAGGGGGAAACTACGAGCAGTACTTC
CDR3aa: CASSSGTGGNYEQYF
d_gene: TRBD1
abundance: many
v_gene: TRBV6-5
j_gene: TRBJ2-7

CDR3nt: TGTGCCACCAGCAGAGATGGAGGGGGCGACCTGAGAAACATTCAGTACTTC
CDR3aa: CATSRDGGGDLRNIQYF
d_gene: NA
abundance: NA
v_gene: TRBV15
j_gene: TRBJ2-4

CDR3nt: TGTGCCAGCAGCTTGACAGGGGGTTTCACAGATACGCAGTATTTT
CDR3aa: CASSLTGGFTDTQYF
d_gene: TRBD1
abundance: many
v_gene: TRBV7-7
j_gene: TRBJ2-3

CDR3nt: TGTGCCAGCAGCTTAGATAATGGAGGTGGCTACACCTTC
CDR3aa: CASSLDNGGGYTF
d_gene: NA
abundance: few
v_gene: TRBV7-9
j_gene: TRBJ1-2

CDR3nt: TGCAGTGCTAGAAGAGACAGGGGGCGGGAAGCTTTCTTT
CDR3aa: CSARRDRGREAFF
d_gene: TRBD1
abundance: many
v_gene: TRBV20-1
j_gene: TRBJ1-1

CDR3nt: TGTGCCAGTACGATGGGGCCTAGCCGGTCCCAGCATTTT
CDR3aa: CASTMGPSRSQHF
d_gene: NA
abundance: NA
v_gene: TRBV19
j_gene: TRBJ1-5

CDR3nt: TGTGCCAGCAGCTCGGCCGGGGAAGCTTTCTTT
CDR3aa: CASSSAGEAFF
d_gene: NA
abundance: few
v_gene: TRBV7-2
j_gene: TRBJ1-1

CDR3nt: TGTGCCAGCAGCTTACCGTGGCAGGTTTTCTACAATGAGCAGTTCTTC
CDR3aa: CASSLPWQVFYNEQFF
d_gene: NA
abundance: many
v_gene: TRBV7-2
j_gene: TRBJ2-1

CDR3nt: TGTGCCAGCAGTTTGGAAGGCCAAAATTACGAGCAGTACTTC
CDR3aa: CASSLEGQNYEQYF
d_gene: NA
abundance: NA
v_gene: TRBV6-2/TRBV6-3
j_gene: TRBJ2-7

CDR3nt: TGTGCCAGCAGCCGCCGTGGAGGCCAGGTCGATTCACCCCTCCACTTT
CDR3aa: CASSRRGGQVDSPLHF
d_gene: NA
abundance: NA
v_gene: TRBV3-1
j_gene: TRBJ1-6

CDR3nt: TGCGCCAGCAGCTTGGCCGCCCGAACTGAAGCTTTCTTT
CDR3aa: CASSLAARTEAFF
d_gene: NA
abundance: few
v_gene: TRBV5-1
j_gene: TRBJ1-1

CDR3nt: TGTGCCAGCAGCTTGGACCGGGCCAGCGGCAACACTGAAGCTTTCTTT
CDR3aa: CASSLDRASGNTEAFF
d_gene: NA
abundance: many
v_gene: TRBV5-8
j_gene: TRBJ1-1

CDR3nt: TGTGCCAGCAGCTTTAACCCCCGGAACACTGAAGCTTTCTTT
CDR3aa: CASSFNPRNTEAFF
d_gene: NA
abundance: few
v_gene: TRBV7-2
j_gene: TRBJ1-1

CDR3nt: TGCAGTGCTAGAGTCGACAGGAATCAGCCCCAGCATTTT
CDR3aa: CSARVDRNQPQHF
d_gene: NA
abundance: many
v_gene: TRBV20-1
j_gene: TRBJ1-5

CDR3nt: TGTGCCAGCAGCCTGGGACAGGCCAAGAGCTACACCTTC
CDR3aa: CASSLGQAKSYTF
d_gene: TRBD1
abundance: many
v_gene: TRBV27
j_gene: TRBJ1-2

CDR3nt: TGTGCCAGCAGCTTAGTCCCGCCGCGACGGAAGATAGGGACCGGGGAGCTGTTTTTT
CDR3aa: CASSLVPPRRKIGTGELFF
d_gene: NA
abundance: NA
v_gene: TRBV7-6
j_gene: TRBJ2-2

CDR3nt: TGTGCCTGGAGGGCGGGACAGGGGGTTTGCGAGCAGTACTTC
CDR3aa: CAWRAGQGVCEQYF
d_gene: TRBD1
abundance: few
v_gene: TRBV30
j_gene: TRBJ2-7

CDR3nt: TGTGCCAGCAGTTCCGGGACAGGGGGTAATGAGCAGTTCTTC
CDR3aa: CASSSGTGGNEQFF
d_gene: TRBD1
abundance: NA
v_gene: TRBV12-3/TRBV12-4
j_gene: TRBJ2-1

CDR3nt: TGCGCCAGCAGTGGAATGGACAGCACCTACGAGCAGTACTTC
CDR3aa: CASSGMDSTYEQYF
d_gene: NA
abundance: few
v_gene: TRBV10-2
j_gene: TRBJ2-7

CDR3nt: TGTGCCAGCAGAACAGCTAGGAACACCGGGGAGCTGTTTTTT
CDR3aa: CASRTARNTGELFF
d_gene: NA
abundance: NA
v_gene: TRBV3-1
j_gene: TRBJ2-2

CDR3nt: TGTGCCAGCAGCACACAGGGACAAGATACGCAGTATTTT
CDR3aa: CASSTQGQDTQYF
d_gene: NA
abundance: many
v_gene: TRBV13
j_gene: TRBJ2-3

CDR3nt: TGTGCCAGCAGCCACAGTTTCAGTACAGATACGCAGTATTTT
CDR3aa: CASSHSFSTDTQYF
d_gene: NA
abundance: NA
v_gene: TRBV4-2
j_gene: TRBJ2-3